This T cell receptor (beta chain) was sequenced in a study of stem cell transplantation in POMP-related autoinflammatory disease. The CDR3 consists of 19 residues. CDR1 and CDR2 from the germline V gene are KGHSH and LQKENI. Trimming pared 0 bases from V and 0 bases from J, leaving 15 bases between. Sequencing used immunoSEQ multiplex PCR; TCRdb keeps in-frame clones, though not all of them. The sample holds over a thousand clones, 83% seen once. The V gene is TRBV18, the J gene TRBJ2-6, with D unclear. This TCR was sampled from a human donor with POMP-related autoinflammation and immune dysregulation (PRAID). This specimen was CD4+ follicular helper T cells (Tfh) from PBMCs, taken before stem cell transplantation. The CDR3 nucleotides are TGTGCCAGCTCACCACCGGTCCGAACTTCCCACTCTGGGGCCAACGTCCTGACTTTC. Amino acids: CASSPPVRTSHSGANVLTF.